This entry concerns a single TCR beta chain. Source study methods: Amplification of reference gene primers provided the estimated nucleated cell counts. TCRdb keeps only in-frame clones here, not all; method: immunoSEQ multiplex PCR. That table is the source of V, J and clone size, and D and trimming were worked out from the DNA. The sample lists about 110,000 clones; under 90% were seen once. Trimming left V 5 bases short and J 4 bases short, with 11 bases between. Germline CDR1 reads SGHAT; CDR2 reads FQDESV (reference sequence). The CDR3 length is 13 residues. This entry belongs to a study of blood T cell repertoires in COVID-19. Study-wide context: Acute-phase and convalescent COVID-19 samples originated in the United States, Italy and Spain. PBMCs, B-cell-depleted T cells, or T cells were the source of the cDNA or gDNA that made up the material.

The rearrangement joins TRBV11-1 to TRBJ1-2, with D possibly TRBD1 on 6 matching bases. What was sequenced was peripheral blood. This clonotype was sampled from an elderly man with acute or convalescent COVID-19. The CDR3 reads CASSRQDLYGYTF. The CDR3 bases are TGTGCCAGCAGCCGACAGGACCTCTATGGCTACACCTTC.